The sequence of this T cell receptor beta chain was determined in a study of blood T cell repertoires in COVID-19 (dated by TCRdb to the early 2020s). About the study as a whole: The collaborator samples originated in the United States, Italy and Spain and spanned the acute and convalescent phases of COVID-19. The material from the prospective study consisted of cDNA or gDNA derived from T cells, B-cell-depleted T cells, or PBMCs. Subjects who had been exposed to COVID-19, were actively infected with it, or had recovered from it provided the deeply sampled blood TCRbeta repertoires that made up the dataset. A freely available public database, intended as a resource for researchers studying the immune response to SARS-CoV-2, is where the repertoires were released. Samples came from the ongoing ImmuneRACE study (first 160 participants) plus 1,254 subjects from 6 global collaborators. Nearly every sample came with metadata listing a de-identified subject ID, COVID-19 status, age in years and sex. Where HLA class I and class II types were available, the types were taken from metadata supplied by the sample provider, not from assay-based typing. Points the paper makes about the study in general: Clinical and demographic metadata were provided uncurated, with the amount varying by source and participant.

The germline V gene provides CDR1 SGDLS and CDR2 YYNGEE. The CDR3, from cysteine to phenylalanine, totals 15 residues. Kept here is only the CDR3 DNA, which spans 45 bases and is read in frame from base 1. Trimming removed 2 bases from V and 0 bases from J, leaving 8 bases between the germline ends. Regarding this clone: No antigen is known for it. The record has no base qualities; no much larger clone is one base away.

The collaborating institutions used their own protocols to collect whole blood in K2EDTA tubes. For TCRbeta analysis, collaborator samples were shipped as frozen whole blood, as isolated PBMCs, or as DNA extracted from either sample type. TCRbeta CDR3 regions were amplified from genomic DNA using the immunoSEQ Assay, a bias-controlled multiplex PCR. As for the authors' bioinformatics: The number of nucleated cells in each sample was estimated from the amplification of reference gene primers within the assay. To quantify the absolute abundance of each unique TCRbeta CDR3 rearrangement, sequence reads were collapsed and filtered. For each sample, productive Simpson clonality was calculated as the square root of Simpson's diversity index across productive rearrangements. TCRdb took this table from immuneACCESS and kept in-frame rearrangements with V and J called. Such tables lack part of the clones; where checked against another copy, unresolved V genes explain under half of the gap, and the rest is unexplained. Clone size and the V and J calls come from that table; the DNA yielded D and trimming. This sample holds 250,000 to 300,000 clones; roughly 86% were observed only once. Jointly, the top ten make up approximately 4% of the sample.

The V and J segments used are TRBV9 and TRBJ1-4; there is no confident call for the D gene. The origin of this receptor is a man in his late teens or twenties with active or convalescent COVID-19. The sequencing sample was made of peripheral blood. The sequenced DNA: TGTGCCAGCAGCGTTGGCCGAACAACTAATGAAAAACTGTTTTTT. The resulting protein is CASSVGRTTNEKLFF.